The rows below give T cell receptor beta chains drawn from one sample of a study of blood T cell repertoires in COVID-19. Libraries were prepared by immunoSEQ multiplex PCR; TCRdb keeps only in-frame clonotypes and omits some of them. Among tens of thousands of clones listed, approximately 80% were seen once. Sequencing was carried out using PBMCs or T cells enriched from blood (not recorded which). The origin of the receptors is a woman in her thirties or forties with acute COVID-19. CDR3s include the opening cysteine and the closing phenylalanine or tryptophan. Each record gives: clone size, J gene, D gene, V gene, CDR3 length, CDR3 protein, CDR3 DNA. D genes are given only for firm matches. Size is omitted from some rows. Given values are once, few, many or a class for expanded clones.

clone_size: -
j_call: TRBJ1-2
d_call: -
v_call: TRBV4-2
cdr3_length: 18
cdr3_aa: CASSQDWQGRISNYGYTF
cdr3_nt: TGTGCCAGCAGCCAAGATTGGCAGGGGCGTATTTCTAACTATGGCTACACCTTC

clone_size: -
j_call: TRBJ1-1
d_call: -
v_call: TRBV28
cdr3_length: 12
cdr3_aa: CATRLLDTEAFF
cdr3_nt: TGTGCCACCCGACTATTGGACACTGAAGCTTTCTTT

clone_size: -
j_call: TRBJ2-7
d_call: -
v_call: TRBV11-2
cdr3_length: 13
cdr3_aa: CASSDDSNYEQYF
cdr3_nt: TGTGCCAGCAGCGACGACAGCAACTACGAGCAGTACTTC

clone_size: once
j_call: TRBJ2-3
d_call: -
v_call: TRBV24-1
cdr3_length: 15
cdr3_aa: CATSDLRDNTDTQYF
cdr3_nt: TGTGCCACCAGTGATTTGCGGGACAACACAGATACGCAGTATTTT

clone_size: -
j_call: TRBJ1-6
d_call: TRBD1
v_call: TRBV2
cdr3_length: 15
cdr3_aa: CASTRTGLNNSPLHF
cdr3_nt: TGTGCCAGCACCCGGACAGGGTTGAATAATTCACCCCTCCACTTT

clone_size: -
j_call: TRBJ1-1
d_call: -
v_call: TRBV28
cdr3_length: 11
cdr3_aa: CASSRGTEAFF
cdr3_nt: TGTGCCAGCAGCCGGGGGACTGAAGCTTTCTTT

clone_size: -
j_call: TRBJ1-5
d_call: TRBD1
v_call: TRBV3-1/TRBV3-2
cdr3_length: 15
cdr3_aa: CASSQGQGQRQPQHF
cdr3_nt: TGTGCCAGCAGCCAAGGACAGGGCCAGCGGCAGCCCCAGCATTTT

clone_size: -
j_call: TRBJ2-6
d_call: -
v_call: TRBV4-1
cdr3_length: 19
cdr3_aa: CASSPVADSKVSGANVLTF
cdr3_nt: TGCGCCAGCAGCCCAGTTGCGGACAGCAAAGTCTCTGGGGCCAACGTCCTGACTTTC

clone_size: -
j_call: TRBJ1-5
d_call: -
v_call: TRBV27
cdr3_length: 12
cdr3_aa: CASSSRSGPQHF
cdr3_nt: TGTGCCAGCAGTTCCCGGTCCGGGCCCCAGCATTTT

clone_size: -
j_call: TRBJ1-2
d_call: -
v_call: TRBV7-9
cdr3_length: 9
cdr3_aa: CASSLQGTF
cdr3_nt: TGTGCCAGCAGCTTACAGGGCACCTTC

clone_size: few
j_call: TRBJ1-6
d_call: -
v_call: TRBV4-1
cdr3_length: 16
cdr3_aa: CASRAPGVGPSRPLHF
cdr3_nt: TGCGCCAGCAGGGCTCCGGGAGTCGGTCCCTCTCGTCCCCTCCACTTT

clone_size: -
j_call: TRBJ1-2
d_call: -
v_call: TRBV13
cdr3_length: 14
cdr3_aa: CASSLRRGESGYTF
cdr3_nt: TGTGCCAGCAGCTTAAGGAGGGGCGAGAGTGGCTACACCTTC

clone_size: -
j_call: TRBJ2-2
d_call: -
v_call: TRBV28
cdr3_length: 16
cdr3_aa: CASSPGVLKLHRELFF
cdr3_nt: TGTGCCAGCAGCCCAGGGGTCCTAAAACTTCACCGGGAGCTGTTTTTT

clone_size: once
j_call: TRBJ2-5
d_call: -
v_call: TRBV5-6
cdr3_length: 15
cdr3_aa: CASSGSGASQETQYF
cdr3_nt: TGTGCCAGCAGCGGTTCAGGGGCCTCCCAAGAGACCCAGTACTTC

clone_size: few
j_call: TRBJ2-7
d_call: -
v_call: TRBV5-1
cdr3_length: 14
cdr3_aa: CASSPDGTQYEQYF
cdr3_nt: TGCGCCAGCAGCCCGGATGGGACACAATACGAGCAGTACTTC

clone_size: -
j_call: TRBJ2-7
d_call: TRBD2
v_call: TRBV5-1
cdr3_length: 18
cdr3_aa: CASSSFSSGRSASYEQYF
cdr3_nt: TGCGCCAGCAGCTCCTTTTCCAGCGGGAGGTCCGCCTCCTACGAGCAGTACTTC

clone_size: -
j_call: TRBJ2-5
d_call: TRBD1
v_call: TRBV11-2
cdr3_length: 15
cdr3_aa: CASSPWTGGGETQYF
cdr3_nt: TGTGCCAGCAGCCCCTGGACAGGGGGAGGAGAGACCCAGTACTTC

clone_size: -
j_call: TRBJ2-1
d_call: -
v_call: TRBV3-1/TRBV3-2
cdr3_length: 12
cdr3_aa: CASSQSSNEQFF
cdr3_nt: TGTGCCAGCAGCCAGTCGTCCAATGAGCAGTTCTTC

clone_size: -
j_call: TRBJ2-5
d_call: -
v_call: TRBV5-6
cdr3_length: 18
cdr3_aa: CASRLYGGTESYGETQYF
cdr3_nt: TGTGCCAGCAGACTCTACGGAGGGACAGAAAGTTATGGGGAGACCCAGTACTTC

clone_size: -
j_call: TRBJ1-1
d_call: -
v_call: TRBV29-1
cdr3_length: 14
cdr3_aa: CSAEGLQGGTEAFF
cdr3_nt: TGCAGCGCCGAGGGCCTTCAAGGGGGCACTGAAGCTTTCTTT

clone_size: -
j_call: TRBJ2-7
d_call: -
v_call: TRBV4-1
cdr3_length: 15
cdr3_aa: CASSQLVGSSYEQYF
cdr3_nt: TGCGCCAGCAGCCAACTGGTCGGGAGCTCCTACGAGCAGTACTTC

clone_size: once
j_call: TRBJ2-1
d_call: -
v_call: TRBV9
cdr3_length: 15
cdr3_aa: CASSASGGLPNEQFF
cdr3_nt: TGTGCCAGCAGCGCCTCAGGCGGGCTCCCCAATGAGCAGTTCTTC

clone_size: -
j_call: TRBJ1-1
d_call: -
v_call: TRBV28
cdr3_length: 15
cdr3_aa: CASSLAGPRGPEAFF
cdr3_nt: TGTGCCAGCAGTTTAGCAGGTCCCAGGGGCCCTGAAGCTTTCTTT

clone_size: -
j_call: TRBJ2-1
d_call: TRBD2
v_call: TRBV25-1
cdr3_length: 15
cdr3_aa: CASSEWRELVDEQFF
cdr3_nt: TGTGCCAGCAGTGAATGGCGGGAGCTGGTCGATGAGCAGTTCTTC

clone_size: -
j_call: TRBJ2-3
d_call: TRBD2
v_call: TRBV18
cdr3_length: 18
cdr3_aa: CASSPRIVLAGSTDTQYF
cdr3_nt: TGTGCCAGCTCACCTCGGATCGTGCTAGCGGGGAGCACAGATACGCAGTATTTT

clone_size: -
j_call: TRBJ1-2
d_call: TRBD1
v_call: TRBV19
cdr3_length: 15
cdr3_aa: CASHPPGGLTRGYTF
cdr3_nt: TGTGCCAGCCACCCGCCAGGGGGCCTCACCCGAGGCTACACCTTC